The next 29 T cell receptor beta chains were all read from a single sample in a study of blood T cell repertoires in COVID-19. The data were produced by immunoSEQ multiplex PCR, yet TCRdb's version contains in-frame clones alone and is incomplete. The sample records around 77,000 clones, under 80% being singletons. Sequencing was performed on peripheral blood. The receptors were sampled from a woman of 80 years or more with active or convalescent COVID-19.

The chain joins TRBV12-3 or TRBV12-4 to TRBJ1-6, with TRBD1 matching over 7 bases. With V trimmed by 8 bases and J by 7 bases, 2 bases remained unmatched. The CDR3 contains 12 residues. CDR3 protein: CASGTDNSPLHF. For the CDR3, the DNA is TGTGCCAGCGGGACAGACAATTCACCCCTCCACTTT.

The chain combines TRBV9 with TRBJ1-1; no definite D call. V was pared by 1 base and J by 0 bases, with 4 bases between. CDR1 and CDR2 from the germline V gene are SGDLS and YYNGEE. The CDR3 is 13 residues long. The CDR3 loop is CASSVSVNTEAFF. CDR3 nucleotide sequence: TGTGCCAGCAGCGTATCGGTGAACACTGAAGCTTTCTTT. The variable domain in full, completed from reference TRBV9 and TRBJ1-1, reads DSGVTQTPKHLITATGQRVTLRCSPRSGDLSVYWYQQSLDQGLQFLIQYYNGEERAKGNILERFSAQQFPDLHSELNLSSLELGDSALYFCASSVSVNTEAFFGQGTRLTVV.

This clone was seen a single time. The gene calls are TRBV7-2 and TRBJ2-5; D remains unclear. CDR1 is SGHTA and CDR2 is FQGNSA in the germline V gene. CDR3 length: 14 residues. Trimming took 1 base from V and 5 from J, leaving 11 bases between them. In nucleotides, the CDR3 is TGTGCCAGCAGCTTAGGATTATTTGGCGAGACCCAGTACTTC. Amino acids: CASSLGLFGETQYF.

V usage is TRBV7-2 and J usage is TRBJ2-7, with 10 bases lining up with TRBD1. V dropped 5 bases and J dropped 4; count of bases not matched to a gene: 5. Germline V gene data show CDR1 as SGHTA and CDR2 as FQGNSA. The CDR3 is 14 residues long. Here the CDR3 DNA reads TGTGCCAGCAGCAAGACAGGGGGCGGTTACGAGCAGTACTTC. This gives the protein CASSKTGGGYEQYF.

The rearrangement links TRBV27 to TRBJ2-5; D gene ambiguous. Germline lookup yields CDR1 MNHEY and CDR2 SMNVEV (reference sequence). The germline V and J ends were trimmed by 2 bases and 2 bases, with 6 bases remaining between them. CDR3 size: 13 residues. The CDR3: CASSLNSQETQYF. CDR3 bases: TGTGCCAGCAGTTTAAATTCTCAAGAGACCCAGTACTTC.

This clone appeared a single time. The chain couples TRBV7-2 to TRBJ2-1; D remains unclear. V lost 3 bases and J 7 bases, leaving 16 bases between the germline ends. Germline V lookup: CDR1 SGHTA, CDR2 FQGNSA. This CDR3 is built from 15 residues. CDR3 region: CASSFGPTLGNEQFF. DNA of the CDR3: TGTGCCAGCAGCTTTGGTCCCACCCTCGGGAATGAGCAGTTCTTC.

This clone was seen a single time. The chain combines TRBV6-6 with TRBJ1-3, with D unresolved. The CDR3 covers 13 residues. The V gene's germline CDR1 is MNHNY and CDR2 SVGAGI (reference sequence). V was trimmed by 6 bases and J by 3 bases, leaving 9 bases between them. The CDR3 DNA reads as TGTGCCAGCAGCCCCGTCCGTGGAAACACCATATATTTT. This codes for CASSPVRGNTIYF.

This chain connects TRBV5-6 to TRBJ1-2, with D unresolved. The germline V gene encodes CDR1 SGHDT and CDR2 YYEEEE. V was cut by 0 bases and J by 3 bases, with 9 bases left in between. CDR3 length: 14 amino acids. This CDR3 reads CASSLVRNHYGYTF. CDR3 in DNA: TGTGCCAGCAGCTTGGTGAGGAACCACTATGGCTACACCTTC.

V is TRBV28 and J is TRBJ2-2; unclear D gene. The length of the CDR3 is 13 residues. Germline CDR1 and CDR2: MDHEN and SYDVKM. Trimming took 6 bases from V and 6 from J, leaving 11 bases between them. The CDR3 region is CASRVHGAGELFF. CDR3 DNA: TGTGCCAGCAGGGTGCACGGTGCCGGGGAGCTGTTTTTT.

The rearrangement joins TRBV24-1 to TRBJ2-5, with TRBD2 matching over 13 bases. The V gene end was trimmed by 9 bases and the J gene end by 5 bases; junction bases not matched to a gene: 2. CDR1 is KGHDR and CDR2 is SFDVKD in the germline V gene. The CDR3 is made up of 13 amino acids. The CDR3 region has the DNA TGTGCCACCGCGACTAGCGGGGGGGAGACCCAGTACTTC. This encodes CATATSGGETQYF.

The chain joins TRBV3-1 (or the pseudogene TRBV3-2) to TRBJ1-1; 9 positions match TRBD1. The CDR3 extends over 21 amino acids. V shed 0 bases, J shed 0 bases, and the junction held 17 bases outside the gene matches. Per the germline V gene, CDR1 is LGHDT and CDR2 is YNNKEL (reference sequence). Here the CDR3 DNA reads TGTGCCAGCAGCCAAGAGTCCCCCCGAACGGACAGGGGCGACATGAACACTGAAGCTTTCTTT. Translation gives CASSQESPRTDRGDMNTEAFF.

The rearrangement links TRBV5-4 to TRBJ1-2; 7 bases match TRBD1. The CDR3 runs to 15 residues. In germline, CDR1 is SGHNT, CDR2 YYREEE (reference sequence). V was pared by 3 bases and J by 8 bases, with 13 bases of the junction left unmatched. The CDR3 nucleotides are TGTGCCAGCAGCTCGGCACAGGGGCGCCTAGGGGGCTACACCTTC. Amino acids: CASSSAQGRLGGYTF.

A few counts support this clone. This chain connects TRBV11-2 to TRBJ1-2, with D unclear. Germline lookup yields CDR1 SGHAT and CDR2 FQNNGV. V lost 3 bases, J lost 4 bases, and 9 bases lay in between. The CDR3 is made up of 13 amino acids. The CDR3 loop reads CASSLQETYGYTF. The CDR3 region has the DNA TGTGCCAGCAGCTTGCAGGAAACCTATGGCTACACCTTC.

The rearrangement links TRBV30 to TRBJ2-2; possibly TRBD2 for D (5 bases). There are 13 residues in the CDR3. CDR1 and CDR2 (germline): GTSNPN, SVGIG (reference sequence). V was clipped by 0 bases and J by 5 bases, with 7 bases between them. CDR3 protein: CAWSVRGTGELFF. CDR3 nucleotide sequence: TGTGCCTGGAGTGTACGCGGGACCGGGGAGCTGTTTTTT.

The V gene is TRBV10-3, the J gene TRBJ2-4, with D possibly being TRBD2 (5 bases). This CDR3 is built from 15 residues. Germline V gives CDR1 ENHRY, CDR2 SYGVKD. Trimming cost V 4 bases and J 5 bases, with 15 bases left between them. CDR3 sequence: CAISGHRGRENIQYF. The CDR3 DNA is TGTGCCATCAGTGGACACCGGGGTCGGGAAAACATTCAGTACTTC.

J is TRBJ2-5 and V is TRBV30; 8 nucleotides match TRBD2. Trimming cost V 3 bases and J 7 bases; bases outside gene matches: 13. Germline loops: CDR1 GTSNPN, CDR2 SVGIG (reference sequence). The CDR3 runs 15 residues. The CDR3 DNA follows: TGTGCCTGGAGACCAGCGGGGGCCACCACGGGGACCCAGTACTTC. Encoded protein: CAWRPAGATTGTQYF.

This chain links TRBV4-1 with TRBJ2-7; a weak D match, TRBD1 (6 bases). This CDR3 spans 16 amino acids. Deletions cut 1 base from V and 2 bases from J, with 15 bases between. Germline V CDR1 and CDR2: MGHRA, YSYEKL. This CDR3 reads CASSQGPRTATYEQYF. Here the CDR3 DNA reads TGCGCCAGCAGCCAAGGGCCTAGGACAGCCACCTACGAGCAGTACTTC.

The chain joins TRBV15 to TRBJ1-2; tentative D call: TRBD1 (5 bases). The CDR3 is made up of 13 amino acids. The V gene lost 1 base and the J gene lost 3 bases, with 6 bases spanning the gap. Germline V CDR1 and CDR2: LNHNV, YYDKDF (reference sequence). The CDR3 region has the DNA TGTGCCACCAGCAGAGCCAGGGACTATGGCTACACCTTC. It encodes CATSRARDYGYTF. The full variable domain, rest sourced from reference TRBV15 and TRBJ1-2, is DAMVIQNPRYQVTQFGKPVTLSCSQTLNHNVMYWYQQKSSQAPKLLFHYYDKDFNNEADTPDNFQSRRPNTSFCFLDIRSPGLGDTAMYLCATSRARDYGYTFGSGTRLTVV.

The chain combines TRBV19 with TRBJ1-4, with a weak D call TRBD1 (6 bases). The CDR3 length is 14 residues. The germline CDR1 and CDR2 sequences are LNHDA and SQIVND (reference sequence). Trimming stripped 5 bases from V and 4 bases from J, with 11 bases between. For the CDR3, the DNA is TGTGCCAGTAGTTCAGGACAGCTTAATGAAAAACTGTTTTTT. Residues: CASSSGQLNEKLFF.

DNA of the CDR3: TGTGCCAGCAGTCGATCGACAGGGGTCGGAAACACCATATATTTT. Translation gives CASSRSTGVGNTIYF. The chain recombines TRBV6-6 with TRBJ1-3; TRBD1 aligns across 8 bases. The J segment lost 4 bases and the V segment lost 5 bases, leaving 7 bases of the junction unmatched. The germline CDR1 and CDR2 sequences are MNHNY and SVGAGI (reference sequence). This CDR3 spans 15 amino acids.

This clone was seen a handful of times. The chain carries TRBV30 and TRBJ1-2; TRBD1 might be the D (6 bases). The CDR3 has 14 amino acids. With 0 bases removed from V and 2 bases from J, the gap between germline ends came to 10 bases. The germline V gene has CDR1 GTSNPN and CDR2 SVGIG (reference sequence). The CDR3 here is CAWSVYRENYGYTF. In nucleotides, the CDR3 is TGTGCCTGGAGTGTCTACAGGGAGAACTATGGCTACACCTTC.

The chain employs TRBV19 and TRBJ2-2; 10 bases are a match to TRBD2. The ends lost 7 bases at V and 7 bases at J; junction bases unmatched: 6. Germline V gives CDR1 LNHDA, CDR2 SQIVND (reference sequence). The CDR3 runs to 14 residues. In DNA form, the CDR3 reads TGTGCCAGTACCCAAGCGGGGGGGCGCGGGGAGCTGTTTTTT. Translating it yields CASTQAGGRGELFF.

The CDR3 is CASSSTGAWGEAFF. CDR3 nucleotides: TGCGCCAGCAGCTCCACAGGGGCGTGGGGGGAAGCTTTCTTT. The chain recombines TRBV4-1 with TRBJ1-1, with 7 bases aligning to TRBD1. The V segment lost 5 bases and the J segment 8 bases; nucleotides outside the gene matches: 11. Germline assignment: CDR1 MGHRA and CDR2 YSYEKL. This CDR3 has 14 residues.

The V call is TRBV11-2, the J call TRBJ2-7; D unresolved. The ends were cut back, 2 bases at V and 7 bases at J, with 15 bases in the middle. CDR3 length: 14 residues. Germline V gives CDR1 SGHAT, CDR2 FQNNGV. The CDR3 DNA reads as TGTGCCAGCAGCTTAAACTTGAGAGTACGGGAGCAGTACTTC. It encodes CASSLNLRVREQYF.

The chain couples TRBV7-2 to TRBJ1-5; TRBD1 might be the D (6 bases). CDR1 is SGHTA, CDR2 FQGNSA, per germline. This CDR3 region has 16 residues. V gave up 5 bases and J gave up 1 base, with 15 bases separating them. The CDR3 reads CASSREGGESNQPQHF. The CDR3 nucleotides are TGTGCCAGCAGCCGGGAAGGGGGGGAGAGCAATCAGCCCCAGCATTTT. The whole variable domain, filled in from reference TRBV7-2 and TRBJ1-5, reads GAGVSQSPSNKVTEKGKDVELRCDPISGHTALYWYRQSLGQGLEFLIYFQGNSAPDKSGLPSDRFSAERTGGSVSTLTIQRTQQEDSAVYLCASSREGGESNQPQHFGDGTRLSIL.

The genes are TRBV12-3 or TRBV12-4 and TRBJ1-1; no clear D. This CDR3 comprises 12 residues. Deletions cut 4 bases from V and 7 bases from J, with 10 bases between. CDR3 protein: CASSSERVEAFF. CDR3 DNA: TGTGCCAGCAGTTCAGAGAGGGTTGAAGCTTTCTTT.

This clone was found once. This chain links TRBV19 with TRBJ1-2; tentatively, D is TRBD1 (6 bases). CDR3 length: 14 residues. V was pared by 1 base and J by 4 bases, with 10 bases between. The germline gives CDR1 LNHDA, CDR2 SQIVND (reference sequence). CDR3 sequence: CASSIVGGFYGYTF. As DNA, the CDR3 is TGTGCCAGTAGTATAGTTGGGGGCTTCTATGGCTACACCTTC. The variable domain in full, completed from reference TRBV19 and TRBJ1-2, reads DGGITQSPKYLFRKEGQNVTLSCEQNLNHDAMYWYRQDPGQGLRLIYYSQIVNDFQKGDIAEGYSVSREKKESFPLTVTSAQKNPTAFYLCASSIVGGFYGYTFGSGTRLTVV.

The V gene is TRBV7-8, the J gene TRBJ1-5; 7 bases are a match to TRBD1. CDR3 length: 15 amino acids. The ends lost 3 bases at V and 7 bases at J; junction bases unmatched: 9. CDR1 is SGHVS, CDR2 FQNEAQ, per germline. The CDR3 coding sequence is TGTGCCAGCAGCTTCAATCAGGGGGGCCAACAGCCCCAGCATTTT. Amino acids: CASSFNQGGQQPQHF.

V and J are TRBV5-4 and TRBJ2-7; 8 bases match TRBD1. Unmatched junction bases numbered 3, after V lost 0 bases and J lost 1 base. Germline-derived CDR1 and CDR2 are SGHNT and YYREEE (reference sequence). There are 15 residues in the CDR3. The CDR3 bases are TGTGCCAGCAGCTTGGGACAGGGGTTATCCTACGAGCAGTACTTC. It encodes CASSLGQGLSYEQYF.